The present T cell receptor beta chain was sequenced within a study of cytomegalovirus exposure and HLA in healthy donors. PCR amplification relied on 60 Vbeta primers (plus 13 Jbeta primers). The method was immunoSEQ multiplex PCR; TCRdb's version includes in-frame clones alone and lacks a portion of them. The data contain roughly 170,000 clones, 80% to 90% of them singletons. Germline loops: CDR1 MNHEY, CDR2 SVGAGI. The trim removed 6 bases at V and 7 bases at J, leaving 11 bases unmatched. This CDR3 is 15 amino acids long. The table lists this clone with a few counts. This chain connects TRBV6-5 to TRBJ2-1, with 8 bases that match TRBD2. The receptor was isolated from a girl aged 2-10 years in good health and CMV-seropositive. Sequencing was carried out using PBMCs. The CDR3 loop reads CASSGQEREMNEQFF. The CDR3 nucleotides are TGTGCCAGCAGCGGGCAGGAGCGGGAGATGAATGAGCAGTTCTTC.